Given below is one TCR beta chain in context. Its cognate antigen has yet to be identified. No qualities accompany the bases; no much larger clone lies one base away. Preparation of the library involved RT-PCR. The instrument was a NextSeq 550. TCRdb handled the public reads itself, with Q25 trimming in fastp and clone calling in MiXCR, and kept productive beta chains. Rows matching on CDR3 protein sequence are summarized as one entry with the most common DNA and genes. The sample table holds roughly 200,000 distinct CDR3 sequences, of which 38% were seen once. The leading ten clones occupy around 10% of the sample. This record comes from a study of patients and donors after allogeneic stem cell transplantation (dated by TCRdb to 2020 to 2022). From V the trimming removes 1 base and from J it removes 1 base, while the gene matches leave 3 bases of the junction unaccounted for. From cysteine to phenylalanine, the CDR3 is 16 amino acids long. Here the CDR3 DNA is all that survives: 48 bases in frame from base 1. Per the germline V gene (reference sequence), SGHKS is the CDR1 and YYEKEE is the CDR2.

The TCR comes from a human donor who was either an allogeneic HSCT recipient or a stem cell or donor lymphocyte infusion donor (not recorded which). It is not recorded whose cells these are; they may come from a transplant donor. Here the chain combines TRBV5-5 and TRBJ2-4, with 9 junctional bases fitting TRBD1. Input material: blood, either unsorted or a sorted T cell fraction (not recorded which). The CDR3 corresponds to CASSLTGGFAKNIQYF. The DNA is TGTGCCAGCAGCTTGACAGGGGGCTTCGCCAAAAACATTCAGTACTTC.